The 7 T cell receptor beta chains given below trace back to one sample, sequenced in a study of CD8+ T cells in alopecia areata. Treatment meaning: oral pan-JAK inhibitor, 5-10 mg twice daily. The sequencing template was cDNA reverse transcribed from extracted RNA. Sequenced by immunoSEQ multiplex PCR; TCRdb stores in-frame clones only, minus some. The top ten hold less than 4% of the sample, which has approximately 200,000 clones, approximately 60% seen once. Sequenced material: CD4+ T cells sorted from blood, taken at week 4, from a patient treated with tofacitinib. The source of these receptors is a human donor with alopecia areata.

This clone has only a few counts. The V gene is TRBV29-1, the J gene TRBJ1-2; TRBD1 matches at 7 bases. This CDR3 has 13 amino acids. Germline V lookup: CDR1 SQVTM, CDR2 ANQGSEA. With V trimmed by 2 bases and J by 7 bases, 7 bases remained unmatched. CDR3 nucleotide sequence: TGCAGCGTTGAAAGAACAGGGGTTGGTGGCTACACCTTC. Protein product: CSVERTGVGGYTF.

This clone was counted ten times or more. This rearrangement joins TRBV7-2 to TRBJ2-2; weak D call: TRBD2 (5 bases). The CDR3 consists of 14 residues. The V gene lost 5 bases and the J gene lost 6 bases, with 13 bases spanning the gap. Germline CDR1 is SGHTA and CDR2 is FQGNSA. The CDR3 DNA follows: TGTGCCAGCAGCCACTCCCAGGAGGCCGGGGAGCTGTTTTTT. Encoded protein: CASSHSQEAGELFF. Combining the CDR3 with reference TRBV7-2 and TRBJ2-2 gives the whole variable domain GAGVSQSPSNKVTEKGKDVELRCDPISGHTALYWYRQSLGQGLEFLIYFQGNSAPDKSGLPSDRFSAERTGGSVSTLTIQRTQQEDSAVYLCASSHSQEAGELFFGEGSRLTVL.

The V and J genes are TRBV30 and TRBJ1-5, with D tentatively TRBD1 (5 bases). With 2 bases removed from V and 4 bases from J, the gap between germline ends came to 18 bases. CDR1 is GTSNPN, CDR2 SVGIG, per germline (reference sequence). The length of the CDR3 is 16 residues. The CDR3: CAWSSGLLGQNQPQHF. For the CDR3, the DNA is TGTGCCTGGAGTTCAGGTCTGTTGGGGCAAAATCAGCCCCAGCATTTT.

In this sample, this clone turned up a few times. At one end, the junction sequence differs from germline, possibly due to a read error. The chain combines TRBV7-7 with TRBJ2-2; the D call may be TRBD1 or TRBD2 (6 bases each). The length of the CDR3 is 15 residues. The germline V gene has CDR1 SSHAT and CDR2 FNYEAQ (reference sequence). This CDR3 reads CASSLSRGGTGELFF. In nucleotides, the CDR3 is TGTGCTAGCAGCTTAAGCAGGGGAGGCACCGGGGAGCTGTTTTTT.

The chain uses TRBV4-1 and TRBJ2-2; D ambiguous. CDR1 and CDR2 from the germline V gene are MGHRA and YSYEKL. The CDR3 covers 16 residues. V shed 0 bases and J shed 4 bases, with 12 bases lying between them. The CDR3 sequence: CASSQETLVGTGELFF. CDR3 DNA sequence: TGCGCCAGCAGCCAAGAAACCCTAGTGGGCACCGGGGAGCTGTTTTTT.

The chain's CDR3 is CSVLGTVENSPLHF. The CDR3 DNA follows: TGCAGCGTTCTAGGGACAGTAGAAAATTCACCCCTCCACTTT. The chain employs TRBV29-1 and TRBJ1-6, with 7 bases identical to TRBD1. The V gene's germline CDR1 is SQVTM and CDR2 ANQGSEA. Germline trimming cut 5 bases from V and 7 bases from J; bases unmatched to any gene: 8. The CDR3 has 14 amino acids.

CDR3 nucleotide sequence: TGTGCCAGCAGTTTATCGAAGGTCAGGGGAGAGAACACTGAAGCTTTCTTT. Translation gives CASSLSKVRGENTEAFF. The chain employs TRBV27 and TRBJ1-1; D possibly corresponds to TRBD1 (6 bases). Germline loops: CDR1 MNHEY, CDR2 SMNVEV (reference sequence). This CDR3 comprises 17 residues. V lost 0 bases, J lost 1 base, and 15 bases lay in between.